The 29 T cell receptor beta chains below were found in one sample sequenced in a study of T cell changes during pregnancy in multiple sclerosis (dated by TCRdb to the late 2010s). Libraries were made using the immunoSEQ multiplex PCR assay. As stored in TCRdb, this immuneACCESS dataset retains in-frame rearrangements with V and J assigned. A fraction of the clones does not appear; measured against another copy, unresolved V genes explain less than half of the discrepancy, and the remainder lacks a known reason. This sample holds tens of thousands of clones; about 88% were observed only once. The biggest ten clones account for 11% of the sample. Sample: CD8+ T cells from peripheral blood mononuclear cells, taken in the third trimester of pregnancy. The receptors stem from a female donor with multiple sclerosis, enrolled in a pregnancy study.

This chain joins TRBV10-3 and TRBJ1-1; D call uncertain. This CDR3 spans 13 amino acids. The ends were cut back, 6 bases at V and 10 bases at J, with 18 bases in the middle. Germline CDR1 ENHRY, CDR2 SYGVKD. The chain's CDR3 is CAIREVTDPVAFF. DNA of the CDR3: TGTGCCATCAGAGAAGTAACAGACCCGGTAGCTTTCTTT.

The genes are TRBV11-2 and TRBJ2-2, with D possibly TRBD1 on 7 matching bases. Trimming pared 4 bases from V and 1 base from J, leaving 22 bases between. The germline gives CDR1 SGHAT, CDR2 FQNNGV. There are 19 residues in the CDR3. The CDR3 is CASSSIRGARGVNTGELFF. Written as DNA, the CDR3 is TGTGCCAGCAGCTCGATCAGGGGGGCCAGGGGAGTGAACACCGGGGAGCTGTTTTTT.

V usage is TRBV11-2 and J usage is TRBJ1-5; 7 nucleotides line up with TRBD1. The ends lost 1 base at V and 2 bases at J; junction bases unmatched: 8. Germline CDR1 reads SGHAT; CDR2 reads FQNNGV. This CDR3 region has 17 residues. The CDR3 bases are TGTGCCAGCAGCTTAGCCCAACCCGACAGGGGCAATCAGCCCCAGCATTTT. This encodes CASSLAQPDRGNQPQHF.

The chain uses TRBV14 and TRBJ2-3; D is unresolved. Germline V gives CDR1 SGHDN, CDR2 FVKESK. Trimming stripped 2 bases from V and 2 bases from J, with 2 bases between. This CDR3 region has 12 residues. The CDR3 region is CASSQYTDTQYF. The CDR3 nucleotides are TGTGCCAGCAGCCAATACACAGATACGCAGTATTTT.

V is TRBV7-6 and J is TRBJ1-6; 8 bases line up with TRBD1. The CDR3 is made up of 15 amino acids. V was clipped by 5 bases and J by 4 bases; unmatched bases: 4. Germline V CDR1 and CDR2: SGHVS, FNYEAQ. The CDR3 protein is CASSPGQGYNSPLHF. In DNA, the CDR3 is TGTGCCAGCAGCCCCGGACAGGGTTATAATTCACCCCTCCACTTT.

The rearrangement joins TRBV11-3 to TRBJ2-1; 7 nucleotides match TRBD2. The junction had 7 bases not matched to a gene; V was cut back by 5 bases and J by 0 bases. This CDR3 has 16 amino acids. The germline V gene has CDR1 SGHNT and CDR2 YENEEA. In DNA, the CDR3 is TGTGCCAGCAGCCCCCGAGCGGGGCTCTCCTACAATGAGCAGTTCTTC. This gives the protein CASSPRAGLSYNEQFF.

The rearrangement joins TRBV11-2 to TRBJ2-3, with D perhaps matching TRBD2 (6 bases). In germline, CDR1 is SGHAT, CDR2 FQNNGV. The CDR3 contains 16 residues. Deletions cut 5 bases from V and 0 bases from J, with 15 bases between. The CDR3 sequence is CASSQTSGFSTDTQYF. The CDR3 DNA is TGTGCCAGCAGCCAGACTAGTGGGTTTAGCACAGATACGCAGTATTTT.

This chain uses TRBV5-1 with TRBJ1-2, with unresolved D. Germline V gene lookup returns CDR1 SGHRS and CDR2 YFSETQ. The CDR3 is 15 amino acids. V was pared by 4 bases and J by 4 bases, with 17 bases between. The CDR3 DNA reads as TGCGCCAGCAGCCCAACTCCTACTAGTGGCTATGGCTACACCTTC. Translated: CASSPTPTSGYGYTF.

The rearrangement links TRBV19 to TRBJ1-2; 11 bases fit TRBD1. This CDR3 spans 12 amino acids. The ends lost 11 bases at V and 9 bases at J; junction bases unmatched: 8. Germline CDR1 is LNHDA and CDR2 is SQIVND (reference sequence). CDR3 coding DNA: TGTGCCGGGGCCGGGACAGGGGGTAGCTACACCTTC. Protein product: CAGAGTGGSYTF.

This chain connects TRBV19 to TRBJ2-7, with TRBD2 matching over 11 bases. Germline loops: CDR1 LNHDA, CDR2 SQIVND (reference sequence). There are 14 residues in the CDR3. After removal of 6 bases from V and 7 bases from J, the junction contained 8 bases not matched to a gene. As DNA, the CDR3 is TGTGCCAGTAGCCCCGGGACTAGCGGAGTGGAGCAGTACTTC. Translating gives CASSPGTSGVEQYF.

This chain links TRBV19 with TRBJ2-5; no clear D. Trimming removed 6 bases at V and 1 base at J, with 15 bases between. The CDR3 sequence is 15 residues long. CDR1 is LNHDA, CDR2 SQIVND, per germline (reference sequence). CDR3 sequence (DNA): TGTGCCAGTAGATTTCGCCAACTCCGCCAAGAGACCCAGTACTTC. Translating gives CASRFRQLRQETQYF.

J is TRBJ2-1 and V is TRBV10-2, with 13 positions matching TRBD2. The CDR3 is 15 amino acids. V was pared by 4 bases and J by 7 bases, with 4 bases of the junction left unmatched. Germline assignment: CDR1 WSHSY and CDR2 SAAADI. CDR3 bases: TGCGCCAGCAGTGCCCCGGGACTAGCGGGGAATGAGCAGTTCTTC. Encoded protein: CASSAPGLAGNEQFF.

The chain links TRBV5-6 to TRBJ1-5; 9 positions match TRBD1. The J segment lost 5 bases and the V segment lost 4 bases, leaving 7 bases of the junction unmatched. The CDR3 is made up of 15 amino acids. Germline V gene data show CDR1 as SGHDT and CDR2 as YYEEEE. CDR3 sequence: CASSTGQGIYQPQHF. The CDR3 nucleotides are TGTGCCAGCAGCACTGGACAGGGGATTTATCAGCCCCAGCATTTT.

This chain uses TRBV10-3 with TRBJ2-7; 9 bases agree with TRBD2. Per germline, CDR1 ENHRY and CDR2 SYGVKD. The CDR3 spans 13 residues. Trimming took 10 bases from V and 2 from J; bases not matched to a gene: 6. CDR3 sequence reads: CATMGTSTYEQYF. The CDR3 DNA reads as TGTGCCACCATGGGGACTAGCACCTACGAGCAGTACTTC.

The J gene is TRBJ2-7, the V gene TRBV7-3, with D perhaps matching TRBD1 (5 bases). Germline V gives CDR1 SGHTA, CDR2 FQGTGA. The CDR3 is 15 residues long. V was trimmed by 6 bases and J by 2 bases, leaving 17 bases between them. CDR3 in DNA: TGTGCCAGCAGACTTGACAGTGGGCCGCCCTACGAGCAGTACTTC. Amino acids: CASRLDSGPPYEQYF. The whole variable domain, remainder taken from reference TRBV7-3 and TRBJ2-7, is GAGVSQTPSNKVTEKGKYVELRCDPISGHTALYWYRQSLGQGPEFLIYFQGTGAADDSGLPNDRFFAVRPEGSVSTLKIQRTERGDSAVYLCASRLDSGPPYEQYFGPGTRLTVT.

This chain uses TRBV4-1 with TRBJ2-7; D ambiguous. The germline gives CDR1 MGHRA, CDR2 YSYEKL. V lost 0 bases and J 0 bases, leaving 12 bases between the germline ends. The CDR3 covers 16 residues. CDR3 DNA: TGCGCCAGCAGCCAAGAATACGGATGGAGCTCCTACGAGCAGTACTTC. Encoded protein: CASSQEYGWSSYEQYF.

This chain joins TRBV2 and TRBJ1-2; D is possibly TRBD1 (6 bases). V dropped 6 bases and J dropped 1 base, with 15 bases sitting between them. CDR3 size: 15 residues. Germline V CDR1 and CDR2: SNHLY, FYNNEI. The CDR3 spells CASSQDSEINYGYTF. Written as DNA, the CDR3 is TGTGCCAGCAGCCAGGACAGCGAGATTAACTATGGCTACACCTTC.

The rearrangement links TRBV27 to TRBJ2-6, with D unclear. Trimming pared 10 bases from V and 1 base from J, leaving 5 bases between. The CDR3 length is 12 residues. Germline CDR1 reads MNHEY; CDR2 reads SMNVEV (reference sequence). The CDR3 sequence is CATLSGANVLTF. For the CDR3, the DNA is TGTGCCACCCTATCTGGGGCCAACGTCCTGACTTTC. The entire variable domain, with the rest obtained from reference TRBV27 and TRBJ2-6, is as follows: EAQVTQNPRYLITVTGKKLTVTCSQNMNHEYMSWYRQDPGLGLRQIYYSMNVEVTDKGDVPEGYKVSRKEKRNFPLILESPSPNQTSLYFCATLSGANVLTFGAGSRLTVL.

The chain has TRBV27 and TRBJ1-1; D is undetermined. CDR3 length equals 15 residues. The germline V gene has CDR1 MNHEY and CDR2 SMNVEV (reference sequence). The V gene lost 8 bases and the J gene lost 5 bases, with 21 bases spanning the gap. In DNA form, the CDR3 reads TGTGCCAGCTCCATTCACACACGGCAGAGGACTGAAGCTTTCTTT. This sequence encodes CASSIHTRQRTEAFF.

For the CDR3, the DNA is TGCGCCAGCGGGAATAGCGGGGGATACAATGAGCAGTTCTTC. Encoded protein: CASGNSGGYNEQFF. The V gene is TRBV5-1, the J gene TRBJ2-1, with 9 bases identical to TRBD2. Germline CDR1 reads SGHRS; CDR2 reads YFSETQ. Trimming cost V 7 bases and J 4 bases; bases outside gene matches: 6. CDR3 length: 14 residues.

This chain links TRBV6-6 with TRBJ2-1; 12 bases fit TRBD2. The V and J ends lost 7 bases and 7 bases, in that order; junction bases with no gene match: 8. Germline-derived CDR1 and CDR2 are MNHNY and SVGAGI (reference sequence). This CDR3 has 15 amino acids. In nucleotides, the CDR3 is TGTGCCAGCAAACCACTAGCGGGAGGTCGGAATGAGCAGTTCTTC. Its protein product is CASKPLAGGRNEQFF.

The genes are TRBV7-9 and TRBJ1-2; a weak D match, TRBD1 (6 bases). Germline loops: CDR1 SEHNR, CDR2 FQNEAQ (reference sequence). V was clipped by 6 bases and J by 0 bases, with 17 bases between them. The CDR3 consists of 16 residues. The CDR3 here is CASRGLRGGTNYGYTF. The CDR3 nucleotides read TGTGCCAGCAGGGGGCTCCGGGGGGGCACTAACTATGGCTACACCTTC.

Only one count was recorded for this clone. The chain carries TRBV20-1 and TRBJ1-2; D remains ambiguous. The CDR3 contains 10 residues. CDR1 and CDR2 from the germline V gene are DFQATT and SNEGSKA (reference sequence). Trimming pared 0 bases from V and 10 bases from J, leaving 6 bases between. For the CDR3, the DNA is TGCAGTGCTAGAGAACTCTTCTACACCTTC. It encodes CSARELFYTF.

This clone was detected only a few times. The chain recombines TRBV4-1 with TRBJ1-1; maybe TRBD1 (5 bases). With 1 base removed from V and 1 base from J, the gap between germline ends came to 10 bases. The length of the CDR3 is 15 residues. In germline, CDR1 is MGHRA, CDR2 YSYEKL. The chain's CDR3 is CASSQVQGGNTEAFF. The CDR3 region has the DNA TGCGCCAGCAGCCAAGTGCAGGGTGGGAACACTGAAGCTTTCTTT.

The V gene is TRBV19, the J gene TRBJ2-3, with TRBD1 identical over 8 bases. The V gene end was trimmed by 2 bases and the J gene end by 3 bases; junction bases not matched to a gene: 4. Germline V gene sequence: CDR1 LNHDA, CDR2 SQIVND (reference sequence). The CDR3 extends over 15 amino acids. The CDR3 sequence is CASSIKDRETDTQYF. CDR3 bases: TGTGCCAGTAGTATAAAGGACAGGGAAACAGATACGCAGTATTTT.

The J gene is TRBJ2-1, the V gene TRBV2; D unclear. The CDR3 loop spans 14 amino acids. In germline, CDR1 is SNHLY, CDR2 FYNNEI. V gave up 3 bases and J gave up 3 bases, with 9 bases separating them. The CDR3 coding sequence is TGTGCCAGCAGTGATACGCCAGTCTACAATGAGCAGTTCTTC. Protein product: CASSDTPVYNEQFF.

This chain joins TRBV6-1 and TRBJ2-6; D uncertain. The V gene's germline CDR1 is MNHNS and CDR2 SASEGT. CDR3 length: 13 residues. The V end lost 6 bases, the J end lost 4 bases, and 7 bases lay between the germline ends. CDR3 protein: CASSPLGANVLTF. The CDR3 nucleotides are TGTGCCAGCAGCCCCCTGGGGGCCAACGTCCTGACTTTC.

The genes are TRBV5-4 and TRBJ1-1; the D is unclear. Germline V gene sequence: CDR1 SGHNT, CDR2 YYREEE (reference sequence). V shed 4 bases and J shed 4 bases, with 11 bases lying between them. The CDR3 totals 13 residues. This CDR3 is CASSPGWVTEAFF. DNA for the CDR3: TGTGCCAGCAGCCCCGGGTGGGTCACTGAAGCTTTCTTT.

The chain joins TRBV9 to TRBJ2-3; the D gene is possibly TRBD1 (7 bases). CDR3 size: 16 residues. The germline CDR1 and CDR2 sequences are SGDLS and YYNGEE. Trimming removed 4 bases from V and 4 bases from J, with 19 bases in between. CDR3 in DNA: TGTGCCAGCAGCCCTCCCGGGGGCAGGGGGTCAGATACGCAGTATTTT. Amino acid sequence: CASSPPGGRGSDTQYF.